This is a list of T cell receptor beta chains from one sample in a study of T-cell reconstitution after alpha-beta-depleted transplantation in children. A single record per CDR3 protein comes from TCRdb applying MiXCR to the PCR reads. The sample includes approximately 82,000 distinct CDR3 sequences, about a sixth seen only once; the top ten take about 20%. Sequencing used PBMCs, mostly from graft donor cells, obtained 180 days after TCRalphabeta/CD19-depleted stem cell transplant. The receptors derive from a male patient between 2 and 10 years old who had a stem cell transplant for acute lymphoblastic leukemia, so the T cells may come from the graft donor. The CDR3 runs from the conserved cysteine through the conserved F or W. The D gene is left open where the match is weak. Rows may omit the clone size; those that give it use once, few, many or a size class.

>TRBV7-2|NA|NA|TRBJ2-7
CASSFGGAEQYF
TGTGCCAGCAGCTTTGGGGGCGCAGAGCAGTACTTC
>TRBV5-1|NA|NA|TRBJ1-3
CARSLLEGGGAGNTIYF
TGCGCCCGCAGCTTGTTGGAGGGAGGAGGCGCTGGAAACACCATATATTTT
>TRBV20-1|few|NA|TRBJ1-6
CSARDGGRDYNSPLHF
TGCAGTGCTAGAGATGGTGGCAGAGACTATAATTCACCCCTCCACTTT
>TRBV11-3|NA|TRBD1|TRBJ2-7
CANPDRKSYEQYF
TGTGCCAACCCGGACAGGAAGTCCTACGAGCAGTACTTC
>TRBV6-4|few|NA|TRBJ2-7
CASSTRPSKYEQYF
TGTGCCAGCAGCACGAGACCGTCTAAATACGAGCAGTACTTC
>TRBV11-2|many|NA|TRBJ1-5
CASSSPGTFGNQPQHF
TGTGCCAGCAGCTCTCCAGGGACATTCGGCAATCAGCCCCAGCATTTT
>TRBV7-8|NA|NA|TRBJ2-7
CASSQGRGLKKNSYEQYF
TGTGCCAGCAGCCAGGGCCGGGGGCTTAAGAAAAACTCCTACGAGCAGTACTTC
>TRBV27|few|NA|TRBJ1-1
CASSEYGVSNTEAFF
TGTGCCAGCAGTGAGTACGGGGTTTCGAACACTGAAGCTTTCTTT
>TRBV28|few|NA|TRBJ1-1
CASSFIGGGTEAFF
TGTGCCAGCAGTTTCATTGGAGGGGGCACTGAAGCTTTCTTT
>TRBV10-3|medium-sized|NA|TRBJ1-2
CATPLGDGYTF
TGTGCCACGCCTCTAGGGGATGGCTACACCTTC
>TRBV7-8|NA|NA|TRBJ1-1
CASSLQGRRTEAFF
TGTGCCAGCAGTCTTCAGGGGAGACGAACTGAAGCTTTCTTT
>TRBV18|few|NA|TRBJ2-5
CASSPIRGETQYF
TGTGCCAGCTCACCTATAAGGGGAGAGACCCAGTACTTC
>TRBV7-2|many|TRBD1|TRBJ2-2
CASSFGQGNTGELFF
TGTGCCAGCAGCTTCGGACAGGGGAACACCGGGGAGCTGTTTTTT
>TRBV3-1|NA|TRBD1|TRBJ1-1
CASSQEGQGEAFF
TGTGCCAGCAGCCAAGAAGGACAGGGCGAAGCTTTCTTT
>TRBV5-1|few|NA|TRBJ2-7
CASSLREDYEQYF
TGCGCCAGCAGCTTGAGGGAAGACTACGAGCAGTACTTC
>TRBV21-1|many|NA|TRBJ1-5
CASSTRTGCNQPQHF
TGTGCCAGCAGCACGAGGACAGGCTGCAATCAGCCCCAGCATTTT
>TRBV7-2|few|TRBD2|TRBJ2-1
CASSPPAGGYNEQFF
TGTGCCAGCAGCCCGCCGGCGGGGGGGTACAATGAGCAGTTCTTC
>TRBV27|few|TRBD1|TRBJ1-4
CASRGQGPTNEKLFF
TGTGCCAGCAGGGGACAGGGGCCAACTAATGAAAAACTGTTTTTT
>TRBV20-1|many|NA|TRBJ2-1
CSASGGPPSYNEQFF
TGCAGTGCTAGCGGGGGCCCCCCCTCCTACAATGAGCAGTTCTTC